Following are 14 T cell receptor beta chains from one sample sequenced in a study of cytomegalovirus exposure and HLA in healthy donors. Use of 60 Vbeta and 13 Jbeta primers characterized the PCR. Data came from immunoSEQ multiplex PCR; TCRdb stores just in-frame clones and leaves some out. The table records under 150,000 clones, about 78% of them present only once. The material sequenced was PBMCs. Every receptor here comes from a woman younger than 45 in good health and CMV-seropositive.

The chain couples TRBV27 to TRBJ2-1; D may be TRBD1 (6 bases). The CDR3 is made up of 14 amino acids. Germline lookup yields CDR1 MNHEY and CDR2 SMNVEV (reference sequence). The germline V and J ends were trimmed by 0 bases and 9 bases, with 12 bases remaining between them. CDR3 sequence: CASSLSITGLEQFF. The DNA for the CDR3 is TGTGCCAGCAGTTTATCAATCACAGGGCTTGAGCAGTTCTTC.

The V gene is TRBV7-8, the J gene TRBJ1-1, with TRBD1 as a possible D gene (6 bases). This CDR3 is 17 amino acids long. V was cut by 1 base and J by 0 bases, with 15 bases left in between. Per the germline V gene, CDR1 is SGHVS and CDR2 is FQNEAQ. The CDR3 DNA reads TGTGCCAGCAGCTTAGAAGTTTGGACAGATATGAACACTGAAGCTTTCTTT. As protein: CASSLEVWTDMNTEAFF.

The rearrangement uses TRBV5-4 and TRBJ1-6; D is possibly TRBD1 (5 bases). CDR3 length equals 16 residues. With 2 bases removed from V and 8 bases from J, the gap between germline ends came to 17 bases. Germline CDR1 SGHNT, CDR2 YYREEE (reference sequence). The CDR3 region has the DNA TGTGCCAGCAGCTTAGGAGGGACCGAGGGTTATTCACCCCTCCACTTT. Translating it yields CASSLGGTEGYSPLHF.

The chain's CDR3 is CASSQGTGRVYEQYF. The DNA for the CDR3 is TGTGCCAGCAGCCAGGGGACAGGGAGGGTCTACGAGCAGTACTTC. V is TRBV7-8 and J is TRBJ2-7, with 9 bases that match TRBD1. The CDR3 has 15 amino acids. Trimming took 5 bases from V and 3 from J; bases not matched to a gene: 8. The germline V gene has CDR1 SGHVS and CDR2 FQNEAQ.

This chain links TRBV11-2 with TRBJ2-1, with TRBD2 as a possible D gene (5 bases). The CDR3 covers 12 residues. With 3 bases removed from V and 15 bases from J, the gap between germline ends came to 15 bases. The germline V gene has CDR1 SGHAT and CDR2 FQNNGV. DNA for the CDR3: TGTGCCAGCAGCTTCGCGGGCCTCCCCCCGTTCTTC. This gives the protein CASSFAGLPPFF.

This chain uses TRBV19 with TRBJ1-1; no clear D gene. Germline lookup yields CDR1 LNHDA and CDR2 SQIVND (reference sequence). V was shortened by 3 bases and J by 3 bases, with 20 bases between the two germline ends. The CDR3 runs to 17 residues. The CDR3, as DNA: TGTGCCAGTAGTATCCCCGGGGAAAGGGAGGATTACACTGAAGCTTTCTTT. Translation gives CASSIPGEREDYTEAFF.

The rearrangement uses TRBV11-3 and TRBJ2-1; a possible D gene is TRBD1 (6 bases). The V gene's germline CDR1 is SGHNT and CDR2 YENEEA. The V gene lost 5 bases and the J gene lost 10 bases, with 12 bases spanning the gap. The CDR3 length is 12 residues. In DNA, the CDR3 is TGTGCCAGCAGCGGGCTAGGGGGAGAGCAGTTCTTC. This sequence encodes CASSGLGGEQFF.

CDR3: CASSQDSLSGNTIYF. CDR3 DNA: TGTGCCAGCAGTCAGGACAGCTTATCTGGAAACACCATATATTTT. The V gene is TRBV27, the J gene TRBJ1-3, with D perhaps TRBD1 (6 bases). The germline V gene has CDR1 MNHEY and CDR2 SMNVEV (reference sequence). The CDR3 totals 15 residues. Trimming took 5 bases from V and 1 from J, leaving 12 bases between them.

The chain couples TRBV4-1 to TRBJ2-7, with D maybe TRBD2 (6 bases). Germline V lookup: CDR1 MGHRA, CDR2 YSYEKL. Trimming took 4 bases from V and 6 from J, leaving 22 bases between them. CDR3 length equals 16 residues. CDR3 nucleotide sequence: TGCGCCAGCAGCCGTGTTGGTGGCGGGATTTTAGGCGAGCAGTACTTC. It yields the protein CASSRVGGGILGEQYF.

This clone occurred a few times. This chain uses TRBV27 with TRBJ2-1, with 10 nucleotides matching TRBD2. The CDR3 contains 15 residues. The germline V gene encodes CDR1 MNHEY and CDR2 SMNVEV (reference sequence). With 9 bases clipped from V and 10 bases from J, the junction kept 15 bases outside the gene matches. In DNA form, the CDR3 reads TGTGCCAGTATGAAGACTAGCGGGCCATACCCCGAGCAGTTCTTC. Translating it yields CASMKTSGPYPEQFF.

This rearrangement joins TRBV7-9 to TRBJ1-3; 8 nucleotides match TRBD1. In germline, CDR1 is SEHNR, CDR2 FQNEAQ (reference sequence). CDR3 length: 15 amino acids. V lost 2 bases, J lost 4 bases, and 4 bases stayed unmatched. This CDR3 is CASSLTGGSGNTIYF. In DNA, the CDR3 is TGTGCCAGCAGCTTAACAGGGGGTTCAGGAAACACCATATATTTT.

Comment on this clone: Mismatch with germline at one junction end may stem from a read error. CDR3 DNA: TGTTCCAGCAGTCCGGGACAAAACTATGGCTACACCTTC. Its protein product is CSSSPGQNYGYTF. The chain employs TRBV7-9 and TRBJ1-2, with D perhaps TRBD1 (6 bases). The germline gives CDR1 SEHNR, CDR2 FQNEAQ (reference sequence). This CDR3 spans 13 amino acids.

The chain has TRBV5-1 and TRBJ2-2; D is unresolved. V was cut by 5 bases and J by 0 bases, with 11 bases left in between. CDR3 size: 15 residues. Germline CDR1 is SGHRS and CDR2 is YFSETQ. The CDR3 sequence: CASSSQPSNTGELFF. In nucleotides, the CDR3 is TGCGCCAGCAGTTCACAACCCTCGAACACCGGGGAGCTGTTTTTT.

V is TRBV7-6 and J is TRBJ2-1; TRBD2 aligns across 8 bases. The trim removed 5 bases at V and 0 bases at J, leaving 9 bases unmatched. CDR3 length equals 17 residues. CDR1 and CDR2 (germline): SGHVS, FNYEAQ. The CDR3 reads CASSRGGPISSYNEQFF. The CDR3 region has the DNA TGTGCCAGCAGCCGCGGGGGGCCCATTAGCTCCTACAATGAGCAGTTCTTC.